This T cell receptor beta chain stems from a study of identical twins. Study-wide results and caveats: Out-of-frame beta sequences exhibited a weaker degree of excess twin sharing. Analyses of zero insertions could, in part, be confounded by invariant MAIT and iNKT cells.

All of the donors were Caucasians in good health. Unique molecular identifiers were present on cDNA, and template switching added a universal primer site. TCRdb called the 5' RACE reads again in MiXCR, with one record for every CDR3 protein. The sample carries around 550,000 distinct CDR3 sequences, approximately 14% recorded once. Comment on this clonotype: The antigen is not known.

J lost 2 bases, V lost 11 bases, and 4 bases had no gene match. Germline CDR1 ENHRY, CDR2 SYGVKD. The CDR3 has 12 residues. The same specimen was also included in a second study, on yellow fever vaccine responses in identical twins.

This clonotype was sampled from a woman aged 18 to 35 in good health. This chain links TRBV10-3 with TRBJ2-5, with 8 bases lining up with TRBD1. Sequencing was done on a sample of CD4+ T cells sorted from blood. CDR3 DNA sequence: TGTGCCGTAAGGGACAGGCAAGAGACCCAGTACTTC. It codes for CAVRDRQETQYF.